The 25 T cell receptor beta chains below were found in one sample sequenced in a study of response to subunit inactivated influenza vaccine. A single record per CDR3 protein comes from TCRdb applying MiXCR to the RT-PCR reads. The sample comprises fewer than 650,000 distinct CDR3 sequences, under 15% of which are singletons, and less than 15% rests with the top ten. The material sequenced was PBMCs from blood, taken about 6 weeks after vaccination. These receptor sequences come from a man aged 45-60 years who received an inactivated influenza vaccine.

The V gene is TRBV9, the J gene TRBJ2-3, with D uncertain. The V gene lost 1 base and the J gene lost 0 bases, with 6 bases spanning the gap. The V gene's germline CDR1 is SGDLS and CDR2 YYNGEE. CDR3 length: 14 amino acids. This CDR3 reads CASSVSWSTDTQYF. The CDR3, as DNA: TGTGCCAGCAGCGTATCGTGGAGCACAGATACGCAGTATTTT.

This clonotype has just a few counts. J is TRBJ2-7 and V is TRBV6-5; D possibly uses TRBD1 or TRBD2 (5 bases each). CDR3 length: 15 amino acids. Germline V gives CDR1 MNHEY, CDR2 SVGAGI. V shed 1 base and J shed 3 bases, with 13 bases lying between them. CDR3 sequence: CASSYLPGRDYEQYF. Here the CDR3 DNA reads TGTGCCAGCAGTTACTTACCGGGACGGGACTACGAGCAGTACTTC.

This chain links TRBV7-6 with TRBJ2-7; 7 nucleotides match TRBD1. J was trimmed by 6 bases and V by 5 bases; bases with no gene match: 13. The CDR3 runs 15 residues. Germline CDR1 and CDR2: SGHVS and FNYEAQ. The CDR3 spells CASSPRQGSLVEQYF. CDR3 DNA: TGTGCCAGCAGCCCGAGACAGGGAAGCTTGGTCGAGCAGTACTTC. The complete variable domain, with remaining parts taken from reference TRBV7-6 and TRBJ2-7, reads GAGVSQSPRYKVTKRGQDVALRCDPISGHVSLYWYRQALGQGPEFLTYFNYEAQQDKSGLPNDRFSAERPEGSISTLTIQRTEQRDSAMYRCASSPRQGSLVEQYFGPGTRLTVT.

The V gene is TRBV2, the J gene TRBJ2-7, with 10 bases fitting TRBD2. In germline, CDR1 is SNHLY, CDR2 FYNNEI. Losses at the gene ends were 7 bases for V and 0 bases for J; bases not matched to a gene: 18. The CDR3 extends over 19 amino acids. CDR3 residues: CASTQRRLAGAGSSYEQYF. CDR3 coding DNA: TGTGCCAGCACCCAAAGGAGACTAGCGGGCGCCGGGAGCTCCTACGAGCAGTACTTC. Using reference TRBV2 and TRBJ2-7 for the parts outside the CDR3, the full variable domain is EPEVTQTPSHQVTQMGQEVILRCVPISNHLYFYWYRQILGQKVEFLVSFYNNEISEKSEIFDDQFSVERPDGSNFTLKIRSTKLEDSAMYFCASTQRRLAGAGSSYEQYFGPGTRLTVT.

This clonotype was recorded many times. V usage is TRBV27 and J usage is TRBJ2-1, with D possibly matching TRBD2 (6 bases). Germline V gene lookup returns CDR1 MNHEY and CDR2 SMNVEV (reference sequence). The V gene lost 8 bases and the J gene lost 3 bases, with 14 bases spanning the gap. This CDR3 is 14 amino acids long. CDR3 sequence (DNA): TGTGCCAGCCGCCCCGGGACTTACTACAATGAGCAGTTCTTC. Protein sequence: CASRPGTYYNEQFF.

This clonotype was detected only a few times. V gene TRBV4-2 combines with J gene TRBJ2-2; TRBD1 matches at 10 bases. The ends lost 5 bases at V and 3 bases at J; junction bases unmatched: 12. Germline assignment: CDR1 LGHNA and CDR2 YNFKEQ. This CDR3 is built from 18 residues. The CDR3 loop reads CASSSLWWDRGYTGELFF. CDR3 bases: TGTGCCAGCAGCTCCTTATGGTGGGACAGGGGCTACACCGGGGAGCTGTTTTTT.

The chain employs TRBV7-9 and TRBJ2-3, with 10 bases that match TRBD1. Germline loops: CDR1 SEHNR, CDR2 FQNEAQ (reference sequence). V lost 5 bases, J lost 6 bases, and 5 bases stayed unmatched. This CDR3 is 14 amino acids long. CDR3 in DNA: TGTGCCAGCAGCCCGACAGGGGGCATGGATACGCAGTATTTT. It yields the protein CASSPTGGMDTQYF. Looking up the rest from reference TRBV7-9 and TRBJ2-3 gives the full variable domain: DTGVSQNPRHKITKRGQNVTFRCDPISEHNRLYWYRQTLGQGPEFLTYFQNEAQLEKSRLLSDRFSAERPKGSFSTLEIQRTEQGDSAMYLCASSPTGGMDTQYFGPGTRLTVL.

This clonotype was counted a few times. This chain connects TRBV28 to TRBJ2-1; D possibly uses TRBD1 or TRBD2 (5 bases each). V was cut by 6 bases and J by 1 base, with 19 bases left in between. The CDR3 sequence is 17 residues long. The germline V gene encodes CDR1 MDHEN and CDR2 SYDVKM. The CDR3 nucleotides read TGTGCCAGCAGCCGAAGGGGTGGCGGGTCGTCCTACAATGAGCAGTTCTTC. This gives the protein CASSRRGGGSSYNEQFF.

V usage is TRBV6-5 and J usage is TRBJ1-6, with TRBD1 matching 7 bases. Looked up from germline, CDR1 is MNHEY and CDR2 is SVGAGI. The CDR3 loop spans 12 amino acids. V lost 1 base and J lost 19; bases outside the gene matches: 7. This CDR3 is CASSYLGQSLHF. The CDR3 region has the DNA TGTGCCAGCAGTTACTTGGGACAGAGCTTACACTTT.

This clonotype was seen a handful of times. The rearrangement links TRBV7-2 to TRBJ1-5, with unresolved D. CDR3 length: 15 residues. Germline loops: CDR1 SGHTA, CDR2 FQGNSA. V lost 7 bases and J lost 6, with 19 bases in between. In DNA, the CDR3 is TGTGCCAGCACCCCGTCGCCCGCCCAGGTTCAGCCCCAGCATTTT. Protein product: CASTPSPAQVQPQHF. Based on the CDR3 plus reference TRBV7-2 and TRBJ1-5, the full variable domain is GAGVSQSPSNKVTEKGKDVELRCDPISGHTALYWYRQSLGQGLEFLIYFQGNSAPDKSGLPSDRFSAERTGGSVSTLTIQRTQQEDSAVYLCASTPSPAQVQPQHFGDGTRLSIL.

J is TRBJ1-4 and V is TRBV6-1; D ambiguous. Looked up from germline, CDR1 is MNHNS and CDR2 is SASEGT. The CDR3 is 14 amino acids. The V gene lost 5 bases and the J gene lost 3 bases, with 10 bases spanning the gap. CDR3 loop: CASSPDVANEKLFF. CDR3 coding DNA: TGTGCCAGCAGTCCCGACGTAGCTAATGAAAAACTGTTTTTT.

This clonotype was counted only a few times. The chain links TRBV11-2 to TRBJ1-1, with D unclear. Trimming took off 2 bases at V and 2 bases at J, with 6 bases between the two ends. The CDR3 has 13 residues. CDR1 SGHAT and CDR2 FQNNGV come from the germline V gene. CDR3 loop: CASSLPRNTEAFF. The CDR3 nucleotides read TGTGCCAGCAGCTTACCTAGAAACACTGAAGCTTTCTTT.

This clonotype was counted only a few times. The chain links TRBV5-1 to TRBJ2-3; no clear D gene. The germline CDR1 and CDR2 sequences are SGHRS and YFSETQ. The CDR3 contains 12 residues. V gave up 4 bases and J gave up 4 bases, with 7 bases separating them. The CDR3 DNA reads TGCGCCAGCAGCACCACCTCAGATACGCAGTATTTT. This translates into CASSTTSDTQYF. The full variable domain, its missing parts supplied by reference TRBV5-1 and TRBJ2-3, is KAGVTQTPRYLIKTRGQQVTLSCSPISGHRSVSWYQQTPGQGLQFLFEYFSETQRNKGNFPGRFSGRQFSNSRSEMNVSTLELGDSALYLCASSTTSDTQYFGPGTRLTVL.

The gene calls are TRBV6-2 or TRBV6-3 and TRBJ2-1; TRBD2 is a possible D gene (5 bases). There are 13 residues in the CDR3. V was pared by 8 bases and J by 3 bases, with 11 bases between. Germline CDR1 is MNHEY and CDR2 is SVGEGT. CDR3 amino acids: CASRLGGYNEQFF. In DNA, the CDR3 is TGTGCCAGCCGGCTCGGAGGCTACAATGAGCAGTTCTTC.

The chain joins TRBV29-1 to TRBJ2-7; TRBD1 might be the D (6 bases). Germline CDR1 reads SQVTM; CDR2 reads ANQGSEA. V dropped 4 bases and J dropped 7 bases, with 17 bases sitting between them. This CDR3 has 13 residues. CDR3 amino acids: CSVVTQGIGEQYF. The CDR3 DNA sequence: TGCAGCGTTGTAACTCAGGGGATAGGGGAGCAGTACTTC.

This clonotype was counted between two and nine times. This chain links TRBV27 with TRBJ2-7; 7 positions match TRBD1. The germline CDR1 and CDR2 sequences are MNHEY and SMNVEV (reference sequence). With 3 bases clipped from V and 6 bases from J, the junction kept 8 bases outside the gene matches. The CDR3 totals 14 residues. The CDR3 reads CASSFSTGPSEQYF. In DNA form, the CDR3 reads TGTGCCAGCAGTTTCTCGACAGGGCCCTCCGAGCAGTACTTC.

A few counts support this clonotype. This chain links TRBV6-1 with TRBJ2-1; TRBD2 aligns across 7 bases. Per the germline V gene, CDR1 is MNHNS and CDR2 is SASEGT. After removal of 6 bases from V and 1 base from J, the junction contained 12 bases not matched to a gene. The CDR3 contains 17 residues. Here the CDR3 DNA reads TGTGCCAGCAGCCATCCCGCTAGCGGTACATCCTACAATGAGCAGTTCTTC. Its translation is CASSHPASGTSYNEQFF.

The chain carries TRBV20-1 and TRBJ1-1; D is ambiguous. Germline loops: CDR1 DFQATT, CDR2 SNEGSKA (reference sequence). Trimming shortened V by 0 bases and J by 7 bases, and 9 bases separated the two germline ends. This CDR3 comprises 12 residues. The CDR3 sequence: CSARDDWIEAFF. The CDR3 DNA follows: TGCAGTGCTAGAGACGATTGGATTGAAGCTTTCTTT.

The V and J genes are TRBV28 and TRBJ2-5, with D possibly matching TRBD1 (6 bases). Germline lookup yields CDR1 MDHEN and CDR2 SYDVKM. V shed 2 bases and J shed 3 bases, with 10 bases lying between them. The CDR3 consists of 14 residues. The CDR3 protein is CASSLTGLKETQYF. The CDR3 DNA reads TGTGCCAGCAGTTTAACAGGGTTGAAAGAGACCCAGTACTTC.

V gene TRBV12-3 or TRBV12-4 combines with J gene TRBJ2-5; D is unresolved. CDR3 length: 14 amino acids. Between the trimmed V and J ends, which lost 6 bases and 5 bases, there was a span of 16 bases. The CDR3 protein is CASSHRTSTETQYF. The DNA of the CDR3 is TGTGCCAGCAGCCATAGGACCAGCACGGAGACCCAGTACTTC.

This clonotype was seen only once. The chain couples TRBV2 to TRBJ2-7, with D perhaps TRBD1 (5 bases). The V gene lost 10 bases and the J gene lost 0 bases, with 13 bases spanning the gap. The CDR3 is made up of 13 amino acids. Germline CDR1 is SNHLY and CDR2 is FYNNEI. The CDR3 loop is CANGDRNSYEQYF. CDR3 in DNA: TGTGCCAACGGTGACAGAAACTCCTACGAGCAGTACTTC.

This clonotype showed up just a few times. The chain is built from TRBV7-9 and TRBJ2-7; 10 bases line up with TRBD1. The V gene's germline CDR1 is SEHNR and CDR2 FQNEAQ (reference sequence). J was trimmed by 4 bases and V by 4 bases; bases with no gene match: 7. This CDR3 region has 15 residues. The CDR3 nucleotides read TGTGCCAGCAGCTCCGGACAGGGGGGCTTATACGAGCAGTACTTC. Amino acid sequence: CASSSGQGGLYEQYF.

V gene TRBV3-1 combines with J gene TRBJ2-7, with D tentatively TRBD1 (5 bases). V lost 3 bases to trimming and J lost 2 bases, with 11 bases between them. Germline CDR1 is LGHDT and CDR2 is YNNKEL (reference sequence). The CDR3 has 14 residues. CDR3 nucleotides: TGTGCCAGCAGCCACTCCGCAGGGACCTACGAGCAGTACTTC. Its translation is CASSHSAGTYEQYF.

This clonotype was seen only a few times. This chain uses TRBV7-8 with TRBJ2-3; 11 bases line up with TRBD2. The CDR3 consists of 17 residues. With V trimmed by 5 bases and J by 4 bases, 11 bases remained unmatched. CDR1 and CDR2 from the germline V gene are SGHVS and FQNEAQ. CDR3 sequence: CASSPAFPGLAADTQYF. CDR3 bases: TGTGCCAGCAGCCCCGCTTTCCCGGGACTAGCGGCAGATACGCAGTATTTT.

The V gene is TRBV9, the J gene TRBJ2-7, with 8 bases matching TRBD1. This CDR3 region has 16 residues. V was pared by 0 bases and J by 3 bases, with 8 bases of the junction left unmatched. Germline V gene sequence: CDR1 SGDLS, CDR2 YYNGEE. The CDR3 here is CASSVEQGGTYYEQYF. The CDR3 DNA reads TGTGCCAGCAGCGTAGAACAGGGGGGAACTTACTACGAGCAGTACTTC. Based on the CDR3 plus reference TRBV9 and TRBJ2-7, the full variable domain is DSGVTQTPKHLITATGQRVTLRCSPRSGDLSVYWYQQSLDQGLQFLIQYYNGEERAKGNILERFSAQQFPDLHSELNLSSLELGDSALYFCASSVEQGGTYYEQYFGPGTRLTVT.